The entry that follows covers one T cell receptor beta chain sequence. The germline V gene has CDR1 SGHVS and CDR2 FQNEAQ. The V and J ends lost 1 base and 6 bases respectively, with 13 bases between them. The CDR3 has 15 amino acids. Original data processing: From reference gene primer amplification, estimates of nucleated cell counts were derived. Assay: immunoSEQ multiplex PCR; the TCRdb copy retains only in-frame clones and omits some. That table is the source of V, J and clone size, and D and trimming were worked out from the DNA. The sample lists roughly 250,000 clones, roughly 87% occurring once. This sample is part of a study of blood T cell repertoires in COVID-19. Across the whole study: PBMCs, B-cell-depleted T cells, or T cells were the source of the cDNA or gDNA that made up the material.

Ages ranged from about 18 to 89 years, with residence in about two dozen US areas. Participants were placed into cohorts based on the clinical history they reported. The sample comprised PBMCs or T cells enriched from blood (not recorded which). The sequence derives from a woman under 40 with acute COVID-19. The V and J genes are TRBV7-8 and TRBJ1-5; TRBD1 might be the D (6 bases). CDR3 sequence (DNA): TGTGCCAGCAGCTTAGTAGGGGGGGAAGGTCAGCCCCAGCATTTT. It yields the protein CASSLVGGEGQPQHF.